These 10 T cell receptor beta chains came from one sample sequenced in a study of T cell changes during pregnancy in multiple sclerosis. Only in-frame clones appear in the TCRdb table, and some are missing; sequencing was by immunoSEQ multiplex PCR. In the table there are 73,000 or so clones, around 90% of which are singletons. The material sequenced was peripheral blood, taken in the second trimester of pregnancy. The receptors originated from a female donor with multiple sclerosis, enrolled in a pregnancy study.

The chain carries TRBV2 and TRBJ1-3, with 11 bases matching TRBD1. Germline V gene lookup returns CDR1 SNHLY and CDR2 FYNNEI. The CDR3 extends over 17 amino acids. V dropped 4 bases and J dropped 1; count of bases not matched to a gene: 6. The CDR3 DNA sequence: TGTGCCAGCAGTGGGACAGGGGGCCCATTTTCTGGAAACACCATATATTTT. The encoded protein is CASSGTGGPFSGNTIYF.

This rearrangement joins TRBV5-1 to TRBJ2-7; D gene unclear. From germline, CDR1 is SGHRS and CDR2 YFSETQ. There are 15 residues in the CDR3. Trimming pared 0 bases from V and 2 bases from J, leaving 12 bases between. CDR3 nucleotide sequence: TGCGCCAGCAGCTTGGGCGAAGGCGGAGCCTACGAGCAGTACTTC. Translation: CASSLGEGGAYEQYF.

The rearrangement links TRBV9 to TRBJ1-6, with D possibly TRBD1 on 5 matching bases. The CDR3 extends over 17 amino acids. Germline-derived CDR1 and CDR2 are SGDLS and YYNGEE. Between the trimmed V and J ends, which lost 0 bases and 5 bases, there was a span of 15 bases. Here the CDR3 reads CASSVAGGADNNSPLHF. For the CDR3, the DNA is TGTGCCAGCAGCGTAGCTGGAGGGGCAGATAATAATTCACCCCTCCACTTT.

This CDR3 is CASSQGRVYTEAFF. CDR3 DNA sequence: TGCGCCAGCAGCCAAGGGAGGGTTTACACTGAAGCTTTCTTT. The V call is TRBV4-3, the J call TRBJ1-1; D is undetermined. This CDR3 has 14 residues. Germline CDR1 reads LGHNA; CDR2 reads YSLEER. With 1 base removed from V and 3 bases from J, the gap between germline ends came to 9 bases.

The table lists this clone with a count of one. V and J are TRBV2 and TRBJ1-1; D unresolved. CDR1 SNHLY and CDR2 FYNNEI come from the germline V gene. The CDR3 is 14 residues long. V was pared by 6 bases and J by 1 base, with 12 bases between. The chain's CDR3 is CASSPGSKNTEAFF. DNA of the CDR3: TGTGCCAGCAGCCCCGGGTCCAAGAACACTGAAGCTTTCTTT. Variable domain in full (rest from reference TRBV2 and TRBJ1-1): EPEVTQTPSHQVTQMGQEVILRCVPISNHLYFYWYRQILGQKVEFLVSFYNNEISEKSEIFDDQFSVERPDGSNFTLKIRSTKLEDSAMYFCASSPGSKNTEAFFGQGTRLTVV.

The chain has TRBV6-5 and TRBJ1-2, with 8 bases identical to TRBD1. V was pared by 5 bases and J by 0 bases, with 5 bases of the junction left unmatched. The germline gives CDR1 MNHEY, CDR2 SVGAGI. This CDR3 contains 15 residues. CDR3 in DNA: TGTGCCAGCAGTAGAGACAGGGGAGCTAACTATGGCTACACCTTC. It codes for CASSRDRGANYGYTF.

This rearrangement joins TRBV5-6 to TRBJ2-7; a possible D gene is TRBD2 (6 bases). Trimming pared 10 bases from V and 2 bases from J, leaving 13 bases between. Per the germline V gene, CDR1 is SGHDT and CDR2 is YYEEEE. The CDR3 sequence is 12 residues long. The CDR3 protein is CASGGQAYEQYF. The CDR3 region has the DNA TGTGCCTCTGGAGGGCAGGCCTACGAGCAGTACTTC.

The chain has TRBV27 and TRBJ2-3, with 12 bases aligning to TRBD2. This CDR3 is built from 18 residues. CDR1 and CDR2 (germline): MNHEY, SMNVEV (reference sequence). Germline trimming cut 0 bases from V and 2 bases from J; bases unmatched to any gene: 6. The DNA of the CDR3 is TGTGCCAGCAGTTTATCGAGACTAGCGGGGGCAAACACAGATACGCAGTATTTT. It codes for CASSLSRLAGANTDTQYF.

This clone was seen a single time. V gene TRBV18 combines with J gene TRBJ1-5; D remains ambiguous. The CDR3 length is 15 residues. V lost 4 bases and J lost 4, with 14 bases in between. Germline V gene data show CDR1 as KGHSH and CDR2 as LQKENI. CDR3 sequence reads: CASSQARNGNQPQHF. In DNA, the CDR3 is TGTGCCAGCTCACAGGCCAGGAACGGTAATCAGCCCCAGCATTTT.

The chain combines TRBV6-5 with TRBJ1-1, with 9 positions matching TRBD1. V dropped 0 bases and J dropped 5; count of bases not matched to a gene: 4. The CDR3 extends over 15 amino acids. Germline V gene data show CDR1 as MNHEY and CDR2 as SVGAGI. This chain's CDR3 is CASSYSGTGLTEAFF. The CDR3 DNA sequence: TGTGCCAGCAGTTACTCAGGGACAGGGTTGACTGAAGCTTTCTTT.